This T cell receptor beta chain was identified in a study of patients and donors after allogeneic stem cell transplantation. There are a few counts of this clonotype. The V gene's germline CDR1 is DFQATT and CDR2 SNEGSKA (reference sequence). CDR3 length equals 15 residues. J lost 3 bases, V lost 3 bases, and 8 bases had no gene match. TCRdb reprocessed the RT-PCR reads with MiXCR, giving one entry per CDR3 protein. Of 98,000 or so distinct CDR3 sequences listed, about a third are singletons. The sample was blood, either unsorted or a sorted T cell fraction (not recorded which). This receptor was taken from a human donor who was either an allogeneic HSCT recipient or a stem cell or donor lymphocyte infusion donor (not recorded which). It is not recorded whose cells these are; they may come from a transplant donor. The chain employs TRBV20-1 and TRBJ1-5, with 7 bases identical to TRBD1. CDR3: CSARERQGDNQPQHF. CDR3 coding DNA: TGCAGTGCTAGGGAACGACAGGGAGACAATCAGCCCCAGCATTTT.